These 7 T cell receptor beta chains originate from one sample sequenced in a study of cytomegalovirus exposure and HLA in healthy donors. Amplification used 60 Vbeta primers and 13 Jbeta primers. The protocol was immunoSEQ multiplex PCR, while the TCRdb copy is restricted to in-frame clones and leaves out a portion. The table records about 120,000 clones, around four fifths of them present only once. Sequencing used PBMCs. Receptors were obtained from a man in his 60s in good health and CMV-seropositive.

The rearrangement links TRBV2 to TRBJ2-1, with TRBD2 as a possible D gene (6 bases). There are 14 residues in the CDR3. Trimming took off 4 bases at V and 2 bases at J, with 9 bases between the two ends. Germline V gene lookup returns CDR1 SNHLY and CDR2 FYNNEI. The CDR3 coding sequence is TGTGCCAGCAGTGCGGGCGGGACCTACAATGAGCAGTTCTTC. Translating it yields CASSAGGTYNEQFF.

V gene TRBV11-3 combines with J gene TRBJ2-7, with TRBD1 identical over 9 bases. The CDR3 consists of 13 residues. The germline CDR1 and CDR2 sequences are SGHNT and YENEEA. Losses at the gene ends were 5 bases for V and 6 bases for J; bases not matched to a gene: 5. The CDR3 reads CASSLDRGGEQYF. CDR3 sequence (DNA): TGTGCCAGCAGCCTGGACAGGGGTGGCGAGCAGTACTTC.

The V and J genes are TRBV28 and TRBJ2-4; 9 bases match TRBD2. Germline assignment: CDR1 MDHEN and CDR2 SYDVKM. The J segment lost 5 bases and the V segment lost 0 bases, leaving 5 bases of the junction unmatched. The CDR3 runs 16 residues. This chain's CDR3 is CASSLWTSGSQNIQYF. The CDR3 bases are TGTGCCAGCAGTTTATGGACTAGCGGTAGCCAAAACATTCAGTACTTC.

This clone was seen more than once but under ten times. The chain carries TRBV7-2 and TRBJ1-2, with a tentative D call TRBD1 (6 bases). In germline, CDR1 is SGHTA, CDR2 FQGNSA. Deletions cut 0 bases from V and 3 bases from J, with 14 bases between. The CDR3 is 16 amino acids. The chain's CDR3 is CASSLALGQGHYGYTF. The CDR3 bases are TGTGCCAGCAGCTTAGCGCTCGGGCAGGGGCACTATGGCTACACCTTC.

This chain joins TRBV7-2 and TRBJ2-1; D is uncertain. Germline V gene sequence: CDR1 SGHTA, CDR2 FQGNSA. This CDR3 spans 15 amino acids. V shed 2 bases and J shed 0 bases, with 8 bases lying between them. The CDR3 region has the DNA TGTGCCAGCAGCTTAAGTGCTAGCTCCTACAATGAGCAGTTCTTC. Its protein is CASSLSASSYNEQFF.

The chain has TRBV9 and TRBJ1-6; 7 bases align to TRBD1. V lost 3 bases and J lost 0; bases outside the gene matches: 6. The germline CDR1 and CDR2 sequences are SGDLS and YYNGEE. CDR3 size: 17 residues. DNA for the CDR3: TGTGCCAGCAGCGAGCAGGGACAGAGCTCCTATAATTCACCCCTCCACTTT. Translating gives CASSEQGQSSYNSPLHF.

There are a few counts of this clone. This sequence joins TRBV11-1 and TRBJ2-1; 8 bases are shared with TRBD1. The CDR3 spans 19 residues. V lost 5 bases to trimming and J lost 7 bases; unmatched junction nucleotides: 22. Germline V lookup: CDR1 SGHAT, CDR2 FQDESV (reference sequence). CDR3 sequence (DNA): TGTGCCAGCAGCCCACGTTTGGTCCCCCCCGAGCAGGGGGCTAATGAGCAGTTCTTC. It codes for CASSPRLVPPEQGANEQFF.